Listed below are T cell receptor beta chains from one sample, sequenced in a study of T cell repertoires in cytomegalovirus infection. TCRdb re-derived calls from the reads in MiXCR, one entry per CDR3 protein. The table includes approximately 630,000 distinct CDR3 sequences, 24% detected once. The sample consisted of CD8+ T cells from PBMCs. These receptors were collected from a human donor in good health (CMV status not recorded). Some clones in this sample may be carry-over from other donors' samples. Both conserved end residues are part of each CDR3. A D gene is named only where the DNA matches it firmly. Rows give clone size only sometimes, using once, few, many, or a class for an expanded clone.

j_call clone_size v_call d_call cdr3_nt cdr3_aa
TRBJ2-5 NA TRBV20-1 NA TGCAGTGCCGAAATATCGGGAGAGACCCAGTACTTC CSAEISGETQYF
TRBJ1-5 many TRBV7-2 TRBD1 TGTGCCAGCAGCTGGGGACAGGGAAGCAATCAGCCCCAGCATTTT CASSWGQGSNQPQHF
TRBJ1-2 few TRBV29-1 TRBD1 TGCAGCGTTGACGGGACAGGGGTCGGCTACACCTTC CSVDGTGVGYTF
TRBJ1-2 many TRBV7-9 NA TGTGCCAGTAACTATGGCTACACCTTC CASNYGYTF
TRBJ2-3 NA TRBV20-1 TRBD2 TGCAGTGCTAGAGATGCAACGGGGGGGCCGGTTGTGTGGGCAGATACGCAGTATTTT CSARDATGGPVVWADTQYF
TRBJ1-4 many TRBV28 NA TGTGCCAGCAGGTCTAAGGATGAAAAACTGTTTTTT CASRSKDEKLFF
TRBJ1-1 many TRBV7-8 NA TGTGCCAGCAGCCCTTCTGGGTTCACTGAAGCTTTCTTT CASSPSGFTEAFF
TRBJ1-1 many TRBV7-2 TRBD1 TGTGCCAGCAGCCTACACCCAGGGGGCACTGAAGCTTTCTTT CASSLHPGGTEAFF
TRBJ2-1 few TRBV4-1 NA TGCGCCAGCAGCCAAACCCGGGACTTACGGGAGCAGTTCTTC CASSQTRDLREQFF
TRBJ2-3 many TRBV7-9 TRBD2 TGTGCCAGCAGCTCGACTAGCGGGGACACAGATACGCAGTATTTT CASSSTSGDTDTQYF
TRBJ2-5 NA TRBV25-1 TRBD1 TGTGCCAGCAGTGAAAGGGACAGGGGACAAGAGACCCAGTACTTC CASSERDRGQETQYF
TRBJ1-1 NA TRBV7-9 TRBD1 TGTGCCAGCAGCCCCCGGGACAGGTACCTGAACACTGAAGCTTTCTTT CASSPRDRYLNTEAFF
TRBJ2-7 few TRBV4-1 NA TGCGCCAGCAGCCAAGATCTAGGAGGGGTCGAGCAGTACTTC CASSQDLGGVEQYF
TRBJ1-1 NA TRBV6-2/TRBV6-3 NA TGTGCCAGCAGAACTCTACAGGACTTGAACACTGAAGCTTTCTTT CASRTLQDLNTEAFF
TRBJ1-5 few TRBV6-2/TRBV6-3 NA TGTGCCAGCAGTCCCCCTAACCCTCGCCAGCATTTT CASSPPNPRQHF
TRBJ2-1 few TRBV28 TRBD2 TGTGCCAGCAGTCCCCGACTAGCGGGATACAATGAGCAGTTCTTC CASSPRLAGYNEQFF
TRBJ2-2 many TRBV6-5 NA TGTGCCAGCAGTACCCTTGGAGGGTACCGTCCCACCGGGGAGCTGTTTTTT CASSTLGGYRPTGELFF
TRBJ1-2 NA TRBV6-1 NA TGTGCCAGCGGGATGGGGGGCGACTATGGCTACACCTTC CASGMGGDYGYTF
TRBJ1-2 few TRBV28 TRBD1 TGTGCCAGCAGTTTGGACGACAGGGGGCGAATCGATGGCTACACCTTC CASSLDDRGRIDGYTF
TRBJ1-2 many TRBV28 TRBD1 TGTGCCAGCAGTCAACCCGGACAGGGGGGGGATGGCTACACCTTC CASSQPGQGGDGYTF
TRBJ2-3 NA TRBV6-2/TRBV6-3 NA TGTGCCAGCAGCTTTCTAGTTAGCACAGATACGCAGTATTTT CASSFLVSTDTQYF
TRBJ1-1 many TRBV28 TRBD1 TGTGCCAGCAGTTTTATCACAGGGGGATCTGAAGCTTTCTTT CASSFITGGSEAFF
TRBJ1-1 NA TRBV20-1 NA TGCAGTGCTAGAGAGGGGGGGTTTGGCGCTGAAGCTTTCTTT CSAREGGFGAEAFF
TRBJ1-1 many TRBV7-9 NA TGTGCCAGCAGGGCACGGAACACTGAAGCTTTCTTT CASRARNTEAFF
TRBJ2-3 few TRBV11-1 TRBD2 TGTGCCAGCAGCCCCCGGAGAGCGGGGAACAGAGCTACGCAGTATTTT CASSPRRAGNRATQYF
TRBJ2-2 many TRBV6-6 NA TGTGCCAGCAGCGCCGGTGCCGGGGAGCTGTTTTTT CASSAGAGELFF
TRBJ1-1 NA TRBV28 NA TGTGCCAGCAGTTTAGTTACGGGAGGTATGAACACTGAAGCTTTCTTT CASSLVTGGMNTEAFF
TRBJ2-7 NA TRBV20-1 NA TGCAGTGCTAGAGAGGTTGTCAGGGTAAGCTCCTACGAGCAGTACTTC CSAREVVRVSSYEQYF
TRBJ2-1 few TRBV7-9 NA TGTGCCAGCAGCCGGCCCGGTTTAGATGAGCAGTTCTTC CASSRPGLDEQFF
TRBJ2-3 NA TRBV5-6 NA TGTGCCAGCAGCCCGGACAGTGGAGATACGCAGTATTTT CASSPDSGDTQYF
TRBJ1-4 many TRBV27 NA TGTGCCAGCAGTTTACTCCGAGCGGATGAAAAACTGTTTTTT CASSLLRADEKLFF
TRBJ2-5 many TRBV7-8 NA TGTGCCAGCAGCTGGACGGAGGGGACCCAGTACTTC CASSWTEGTQYF
TRBJ1-1 NA TRBV29-1 NA TGCAGCGTTGAAGAACTGCTCATGAACACTGAAGCTTTCTTT CSVEELLMNTEAFF
TRBJ2-5 many TRBV7-8 NA TGTGCCAGCAGCTTTTGGCCTCGGCGCAGGGAGACCCAGTACTTC CASSFWPRRRETQYF
TRBJ1-5 NA TRBV6-5 TRBD1 TGTGCCAGCAGTTACTTTATACCGGGACAGGGAGGTATTGGGAATCAGCCCCAGCATTTT CASSYFIPGQGGIGNQPQHF
TRBJ2-3 NA TRBV6-4 NA TGTGCCAGCAGTCTTCTAGGGGGGCCAGATACGCAGTATTTT CASSLLGGPDTQYF
TRBJ1-5 NA TRBV20-1 NA TGCAGTGCTAGCCTCAGTGAGTCAGCGAGTCAGCTCCAGCATTTT CSASLSESASQLQHF
TRBJ2-1 NA TRBV6-4 TRBD1 TGTGCCAGCAGTAGAGGGACAGGATACAATGAGCAGTTCTTC CASSRGTGYNEQFF
TRBJ1-6 NA TRBV7-9 NA TGTGCCAGCAGCTCCGGGGGTTCACCCCATTCACCCCTCCACTTT CASSSGGSPHSPLHF